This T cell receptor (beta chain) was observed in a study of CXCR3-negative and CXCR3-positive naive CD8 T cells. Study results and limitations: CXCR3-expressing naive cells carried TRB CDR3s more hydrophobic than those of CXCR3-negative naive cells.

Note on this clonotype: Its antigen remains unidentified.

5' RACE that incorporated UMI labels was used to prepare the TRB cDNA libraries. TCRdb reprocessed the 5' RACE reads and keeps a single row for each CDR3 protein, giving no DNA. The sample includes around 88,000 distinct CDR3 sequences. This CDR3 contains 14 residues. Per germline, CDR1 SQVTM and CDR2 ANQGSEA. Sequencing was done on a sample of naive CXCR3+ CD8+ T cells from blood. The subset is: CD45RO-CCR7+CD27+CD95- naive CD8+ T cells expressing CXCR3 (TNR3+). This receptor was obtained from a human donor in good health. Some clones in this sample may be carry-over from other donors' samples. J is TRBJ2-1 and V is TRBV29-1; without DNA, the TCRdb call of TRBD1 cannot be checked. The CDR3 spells CSVVGGQLTNEQFF.